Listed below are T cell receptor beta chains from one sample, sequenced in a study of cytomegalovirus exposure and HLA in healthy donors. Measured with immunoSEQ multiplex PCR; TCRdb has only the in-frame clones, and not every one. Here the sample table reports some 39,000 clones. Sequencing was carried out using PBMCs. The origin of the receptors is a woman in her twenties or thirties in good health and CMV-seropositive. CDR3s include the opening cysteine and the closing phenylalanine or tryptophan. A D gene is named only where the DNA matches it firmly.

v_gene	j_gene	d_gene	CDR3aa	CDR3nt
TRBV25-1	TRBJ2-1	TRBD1	CASSERGQGNNEQFF	TGTGCCAGCAGTGAAAGAGGACAGGGGAATAATGAGCAGTTCTTC
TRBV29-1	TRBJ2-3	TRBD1	CSVERGQGTDTQYF	TGCAGCGTTGAACGGGGACAGGGGACAGATACGCAGTATTTT
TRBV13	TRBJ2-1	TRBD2	CASSTSGGASLEQFF	TGTGCCAGCAGCACAAGCGGGGGGGCCTCCCTTGAGCAGTTCTTC
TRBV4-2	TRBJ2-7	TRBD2	CASSPGLAGSYEQYF	TGTGCCAGCAGCCCTGGACTAGCTGGGTCCTACGAGCAGTACTTC
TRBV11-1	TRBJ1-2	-	CASSLTGYGYTF	TGTGCCAGCAGCTTAACGGGCTATGGCTACACCTTC
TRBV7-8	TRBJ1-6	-	CASSLGYGNSPLHF	TGTGCCAGCAGCTTAGGGTACGGGAATTCACCCCTCCACTTT
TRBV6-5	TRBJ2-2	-	CASSIIKGPRLELFF	TGTGCCAGCAGTATCATAAAGGGGCCTCGGTTGGAGCTGTTTTTT
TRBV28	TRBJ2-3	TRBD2	CASRAGTSSTSDTQYF	TGTGCCAGCAGGGCCGGGACTAGCTCCACCTCAGATACGCAGTATTTT
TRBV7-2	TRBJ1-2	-	CASSLGAEGYTF	TGTGCCAGCAGCTTAGGGGCCGAGGGCTACACCTTC
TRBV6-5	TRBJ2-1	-	CASSYSRWSSYNEQFF	TGTGCCAGCAGTTACTCGAGGTGGAGCTCCTACAATGAGCAGTTCTTC
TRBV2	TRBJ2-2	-	CASSEATSSGELFF	TGTGCCAGCAGTGAAGCCACATCATCCGGGGAGCTGTTTTTT
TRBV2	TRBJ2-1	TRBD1	CASSAGQGADEQFF	TGTGCCAGCAGTGCCGGACAGGGGGCCGATGAGCAGTTCTTC
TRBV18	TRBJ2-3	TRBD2	CASSPLLAGGPDTQYF	TGTGCCAGCTCACCACTACTAGCGGGGGGGCCAGATACGCAGTATTTT
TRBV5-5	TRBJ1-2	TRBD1	CASSTLPTGGEFGYTF	TGTGCCAGCAGCACACTTCCGACAGGGGGAGAGTTTGGCTACACCTTC
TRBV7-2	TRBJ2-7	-	CASSLDMGEQYF	TGTGCCAGCAGCCTGGACATGGGGGAGCAGTACTTC
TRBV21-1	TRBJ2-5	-	CASSRRVTSGNQETQYF	TGTGCCAGCAGCCGCCGGGTGACTAGCGGTAACCAAGAGACCCAGTACTTC
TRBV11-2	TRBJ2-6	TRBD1	CASSLPGQGFSGANVLTF	TGTGCCAGCAGCCTTCCGGGACAGGGATTCTCTGGGGCCAACGTCCTGACTTTC